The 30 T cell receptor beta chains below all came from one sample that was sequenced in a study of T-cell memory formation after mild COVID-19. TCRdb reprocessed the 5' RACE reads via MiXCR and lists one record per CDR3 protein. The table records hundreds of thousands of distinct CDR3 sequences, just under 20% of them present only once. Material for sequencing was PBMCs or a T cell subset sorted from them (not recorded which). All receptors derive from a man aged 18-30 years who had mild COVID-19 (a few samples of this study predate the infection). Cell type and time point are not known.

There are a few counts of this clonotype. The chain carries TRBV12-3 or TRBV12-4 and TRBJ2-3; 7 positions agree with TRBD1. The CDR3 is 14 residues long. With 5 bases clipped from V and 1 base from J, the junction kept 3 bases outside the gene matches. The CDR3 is CASSITGGTDTQYF. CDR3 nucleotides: TGTGCCAGCAGTATCACAGGGGGCACAGATACGCAGTATTTT.

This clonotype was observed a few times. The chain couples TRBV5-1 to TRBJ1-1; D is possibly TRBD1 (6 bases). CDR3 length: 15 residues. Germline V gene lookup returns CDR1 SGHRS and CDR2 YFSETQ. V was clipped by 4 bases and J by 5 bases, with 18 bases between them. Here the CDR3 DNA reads TGCGCCAGCAGCCCCCGCCCCGGGGGGCGGACTGAAGCTTTCTTT. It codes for CASSPRPGGRTEAFF. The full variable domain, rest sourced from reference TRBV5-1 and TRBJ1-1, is KAGVTQTPRYLIKTRGQQVTLSCSPISGHRSVSWYQQTPGQGLQFLFEYFSETQRNKGNFPGRFSGRQFSNSRSEMNVSTLELGDSALYLCASSPRPGGRTEAFFGQGTRLTVV.

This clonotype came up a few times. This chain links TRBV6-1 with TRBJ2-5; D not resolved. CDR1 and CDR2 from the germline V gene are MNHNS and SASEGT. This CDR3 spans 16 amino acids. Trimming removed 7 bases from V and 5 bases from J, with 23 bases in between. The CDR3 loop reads CASMVELWPTWETQYF. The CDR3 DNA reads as TGTGCCAGCATGGTCGAGTTATGGCCTACGTGGGAGACCCAGTACTTC.

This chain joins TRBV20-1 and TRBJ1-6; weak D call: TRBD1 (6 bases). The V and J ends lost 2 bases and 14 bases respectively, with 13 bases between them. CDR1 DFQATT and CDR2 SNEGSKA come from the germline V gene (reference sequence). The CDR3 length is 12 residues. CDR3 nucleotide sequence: TGCAGTGCTAGACCCCCGACAGGCTCCCTCCACTTT. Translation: CSARPPTGSLHF.

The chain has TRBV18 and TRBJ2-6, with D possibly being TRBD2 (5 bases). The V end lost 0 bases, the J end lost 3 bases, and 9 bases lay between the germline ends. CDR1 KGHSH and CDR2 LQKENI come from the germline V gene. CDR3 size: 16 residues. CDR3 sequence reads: CASSPPRVGGANVLTF. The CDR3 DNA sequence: TGTGCCAGCTCACCACCGAGGGTTGGTGGGGCCAACGTCCTGACTTTC.

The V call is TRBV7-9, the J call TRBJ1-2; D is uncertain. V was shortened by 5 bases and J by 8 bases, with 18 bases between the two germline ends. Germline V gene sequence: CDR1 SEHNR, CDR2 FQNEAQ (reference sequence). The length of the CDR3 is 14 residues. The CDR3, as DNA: TGTGCCAGCAGCACCCCGGTCCTAACTCGCGGCTACACCTTC. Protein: CASSTPVLTRGYTF. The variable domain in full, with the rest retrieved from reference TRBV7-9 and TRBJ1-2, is DTGVSQNPRHKITKRGQNVTFRCDPISEHNRLYWYRQTLGQGPEFLTYFQNEAQLEKSRLLSDRFSAERPKGSFSTLEIQRTEQGDSAMYLCASSTPVLTRGYTFGSGTRLTVV.

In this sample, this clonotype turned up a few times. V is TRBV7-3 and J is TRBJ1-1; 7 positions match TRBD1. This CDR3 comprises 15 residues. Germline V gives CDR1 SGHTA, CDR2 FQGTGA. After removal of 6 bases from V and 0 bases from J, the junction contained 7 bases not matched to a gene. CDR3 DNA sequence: TGTGCCAGCAGAGAACGGGGACAGCTGAACACTGAAGCTTTCTTT. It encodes CASRERGQLNTEAFF.

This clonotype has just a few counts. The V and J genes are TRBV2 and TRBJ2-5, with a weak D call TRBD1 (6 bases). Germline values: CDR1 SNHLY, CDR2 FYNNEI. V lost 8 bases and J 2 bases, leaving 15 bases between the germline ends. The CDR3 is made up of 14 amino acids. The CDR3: CASGRGGPQETQYF. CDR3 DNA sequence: TGTGCCAGCGGGAGAGGGGGTCCTCAAGAGACCCAGTACTTC.

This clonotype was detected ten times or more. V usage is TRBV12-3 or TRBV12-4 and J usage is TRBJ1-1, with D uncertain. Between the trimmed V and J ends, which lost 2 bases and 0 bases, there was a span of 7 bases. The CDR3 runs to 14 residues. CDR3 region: CASSLTVMNTEAFF. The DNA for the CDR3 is TGTGCCAGCAGTTTAACAGTCATGAACACTGAAGCTTTCTTT.

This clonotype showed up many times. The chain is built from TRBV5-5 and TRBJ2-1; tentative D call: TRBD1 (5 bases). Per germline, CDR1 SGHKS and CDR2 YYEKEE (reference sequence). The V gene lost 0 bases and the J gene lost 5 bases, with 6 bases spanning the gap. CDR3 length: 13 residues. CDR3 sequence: CASSLEGDNEQFF. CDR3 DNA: TGTGCCAGCAGCTTGGAAGGGGACAATGAGCAGTTCTTC.

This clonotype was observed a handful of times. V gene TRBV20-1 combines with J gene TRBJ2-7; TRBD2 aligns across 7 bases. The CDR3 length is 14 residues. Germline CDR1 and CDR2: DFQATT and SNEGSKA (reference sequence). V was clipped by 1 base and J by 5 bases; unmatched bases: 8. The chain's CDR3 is CSARVGTTVHEQYF. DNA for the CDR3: TGCAGTGCTAGAGTGGGGACTACTGTCCACGAGCAGTACTTC.

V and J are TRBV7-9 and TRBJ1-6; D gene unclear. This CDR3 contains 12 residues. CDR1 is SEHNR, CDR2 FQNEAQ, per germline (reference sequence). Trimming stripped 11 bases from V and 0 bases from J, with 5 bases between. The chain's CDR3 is CAATSYNSPLHF. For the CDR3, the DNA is TGTGCCGCCACCTCCTATAATTCACCCCTCCACTTT.

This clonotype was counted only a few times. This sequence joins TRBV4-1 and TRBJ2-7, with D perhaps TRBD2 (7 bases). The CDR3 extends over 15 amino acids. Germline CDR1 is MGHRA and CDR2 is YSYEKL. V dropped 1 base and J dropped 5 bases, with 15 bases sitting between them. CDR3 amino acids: CASSQVAGAANEQYV. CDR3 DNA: TGCGCCAGCAGCCAAGTTGCGGGGGCCGCCAACGAGCAGTACGTC.

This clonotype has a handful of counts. CDR3 region: CASSWRGKNEQFF. For the CDR3, the DNA is TGTGCCAGCTCCTGGCGGGGTAAGAATGAGCAGTTCTTC. This chain uses TRBV27 with TRBJ2-1; D may be TRBD2 (6 bases). Per germline, CDR1 MNHEY and CDR2 SMNVEV (reference sequence). V was pared by 8 bases and J by 7 bases, with 15 bases between. CDR3 length equals 13 residues.

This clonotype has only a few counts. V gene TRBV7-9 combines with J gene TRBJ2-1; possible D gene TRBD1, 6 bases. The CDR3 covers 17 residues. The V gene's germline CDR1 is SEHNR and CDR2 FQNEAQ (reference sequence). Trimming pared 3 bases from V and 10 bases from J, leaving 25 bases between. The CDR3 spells CASSFRGGGHAKGEQFF. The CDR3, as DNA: TGTGCCAGCAGCTTCCGGGGTGGGGGACATGCGAAGGGAGAGCAGTTCTTC.

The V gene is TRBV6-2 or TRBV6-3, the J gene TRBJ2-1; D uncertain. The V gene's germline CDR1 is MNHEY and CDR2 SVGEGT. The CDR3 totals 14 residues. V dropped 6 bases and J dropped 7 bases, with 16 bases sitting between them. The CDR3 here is CASRGRLSPNEQFF. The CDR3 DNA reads TGTGCCAGCAGGGGTAGACTCAGTCCGAATGAGCAGTTCTTC.

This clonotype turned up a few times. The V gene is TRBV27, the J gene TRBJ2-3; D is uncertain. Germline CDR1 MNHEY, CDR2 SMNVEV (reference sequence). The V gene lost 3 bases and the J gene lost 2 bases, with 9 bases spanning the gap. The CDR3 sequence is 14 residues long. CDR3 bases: TGTGCCAGCAGTTTCCGGCGGTACACAGATACGCAGTATTTT. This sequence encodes CASSFRRYTDTQYF.

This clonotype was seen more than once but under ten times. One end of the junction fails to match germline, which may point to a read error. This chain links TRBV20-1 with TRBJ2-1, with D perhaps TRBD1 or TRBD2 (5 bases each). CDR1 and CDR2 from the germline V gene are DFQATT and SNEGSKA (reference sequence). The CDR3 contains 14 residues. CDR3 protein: CSARGAYHGNEQFF. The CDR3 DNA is TGCAGTGCCAGAGGGGCTTACCATGGCAATGAGCAGTTCTTC.

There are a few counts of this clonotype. CDR3: CSAPSGKGMNTEAFF. CDR3 sequence (DNA): TGCAGTGCACCCTCCGGGAAGGGCATGAACACTGAAGCTTTCTTT. The V gene is TRBV20-1, the J gene TRBJ1-1; D uncertain. The CDR3 is 15 residues long. Germline V lookup: CDR1 DFQATT, CDR2 SNEGSKA (reference sequence). V lost 6 bases and J 0 bases, leaving 17 bases between the germline ends.

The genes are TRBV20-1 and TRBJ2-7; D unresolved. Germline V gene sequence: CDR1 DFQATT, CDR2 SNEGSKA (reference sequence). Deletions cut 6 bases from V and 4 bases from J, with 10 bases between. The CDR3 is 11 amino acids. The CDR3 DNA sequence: TGCAGTGCCGGGTTAGGTTACGAGCAGTACTTC. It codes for CSAGLGYEQYF.

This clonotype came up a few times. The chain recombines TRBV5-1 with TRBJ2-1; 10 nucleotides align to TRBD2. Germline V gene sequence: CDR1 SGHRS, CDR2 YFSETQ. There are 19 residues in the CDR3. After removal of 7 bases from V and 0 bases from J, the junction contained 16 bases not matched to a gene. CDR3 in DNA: TGCGCCAGCCGAATCGGGGCTAGCGGGGGCCCCAGCTCCTACAATGAGCAGTTCTTC. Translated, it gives CASRIGASGGPSSYNEQFF.

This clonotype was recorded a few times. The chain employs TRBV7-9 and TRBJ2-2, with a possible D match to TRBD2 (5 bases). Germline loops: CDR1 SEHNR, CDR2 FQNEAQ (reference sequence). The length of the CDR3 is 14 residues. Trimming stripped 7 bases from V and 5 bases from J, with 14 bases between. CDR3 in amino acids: CASMRERGTGELFF. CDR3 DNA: TGTGCCAGCATGAGGGAGCGAGGGACCGGGGAGCTGTTTTTT.

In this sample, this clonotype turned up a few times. The CDR3 protein is CASSLSTSPTDTQYF. The CDR3 region has the DNA TGCGCCAGCAGCTTATCGACTAGTCCCACAGATACGCAGTATTTT. The rearrangement joins TRBV5-1 to TRBJ2-3, with D perhaps TRBD2 (6 bases). The CDR3 loop spans 15 amino acids. The ends were cut back, 2 bases at V and 2 bases at J, with 12 bases in the middle. Germline V lookup: CDR1 SGHRS, CDR2 YFSETQ.

The CDR3 spells CASSSTNSPLHF. CDR3 DNA: TGTGCCAGCAGTTCCACTAATTCACCCCTCCACTTT. The rearrangement links TRBV7-9 to TRBJ1-6; no firm D call. This CDR3 region has 12 residues. Germline CDR1 SEHNR, CDR2 FQNEAQ (reference sequence). V lost 6 bases and J lost 6, with 6 bases in between.

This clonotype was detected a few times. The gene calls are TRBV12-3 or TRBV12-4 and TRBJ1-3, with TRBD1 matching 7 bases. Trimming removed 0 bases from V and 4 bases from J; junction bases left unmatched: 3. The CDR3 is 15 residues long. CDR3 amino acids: CASSLAGTAGNTIYF. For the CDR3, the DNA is TGTGCCAGCAGTTTAGCGGGGACAGCCGGAAACACCATATATTTT.

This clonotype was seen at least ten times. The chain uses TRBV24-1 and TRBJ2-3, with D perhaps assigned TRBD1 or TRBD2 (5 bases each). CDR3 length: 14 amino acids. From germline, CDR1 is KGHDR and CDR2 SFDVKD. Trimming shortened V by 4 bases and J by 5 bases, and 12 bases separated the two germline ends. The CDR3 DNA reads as TGTGCCACCAGTGAAGGGGCAGCGGAAGATACGCAGTATTTT. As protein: CATSEGAAEDTQYF.

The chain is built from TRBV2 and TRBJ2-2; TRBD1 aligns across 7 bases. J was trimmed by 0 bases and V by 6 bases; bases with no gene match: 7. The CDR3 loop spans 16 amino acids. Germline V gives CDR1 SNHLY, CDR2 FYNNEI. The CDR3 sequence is CASSRQGPTNTGELFF. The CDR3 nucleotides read TGTGCCAGCAGCAGACAGGGACCTACGAACACCGGGGAGCTGTTTTTT.

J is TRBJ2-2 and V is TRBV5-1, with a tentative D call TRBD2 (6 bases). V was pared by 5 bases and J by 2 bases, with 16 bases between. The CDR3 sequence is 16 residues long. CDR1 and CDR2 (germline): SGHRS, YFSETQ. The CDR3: CASRGGSGPNTGELFF. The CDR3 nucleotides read TGCGCCAGCAGGGGAGGCTCGGGACCTAACACCGGGGAGCTGTTTTTT. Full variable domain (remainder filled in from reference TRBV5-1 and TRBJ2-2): KAGVTQTPRYLIKTRGQQVTLSCSPISGHRSVSWYQQTPGQGLQFLFEYFSETQRNKGNFPGRFSGRQFSNSRSEMNVSTLELGDSALYLCASRGGSGPNTGELFFGEGSRLTVL.

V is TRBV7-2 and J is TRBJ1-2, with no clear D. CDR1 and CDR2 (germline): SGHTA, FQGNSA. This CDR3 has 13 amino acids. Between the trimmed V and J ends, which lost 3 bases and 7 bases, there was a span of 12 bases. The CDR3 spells CASSFYEAGGYTF. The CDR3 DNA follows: TGTGCCAGCAGCTTTTACGAGGCAGGTGGCTACACCTTC.

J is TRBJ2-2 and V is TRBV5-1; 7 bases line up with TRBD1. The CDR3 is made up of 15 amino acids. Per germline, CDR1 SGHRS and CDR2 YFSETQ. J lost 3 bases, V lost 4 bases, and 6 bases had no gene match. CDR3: CASSGTARDTGELFF. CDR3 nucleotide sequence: TGCGCCAGCAGCGGGACAGCTAGGGACACCGGGGAGCTGTTTTTT.